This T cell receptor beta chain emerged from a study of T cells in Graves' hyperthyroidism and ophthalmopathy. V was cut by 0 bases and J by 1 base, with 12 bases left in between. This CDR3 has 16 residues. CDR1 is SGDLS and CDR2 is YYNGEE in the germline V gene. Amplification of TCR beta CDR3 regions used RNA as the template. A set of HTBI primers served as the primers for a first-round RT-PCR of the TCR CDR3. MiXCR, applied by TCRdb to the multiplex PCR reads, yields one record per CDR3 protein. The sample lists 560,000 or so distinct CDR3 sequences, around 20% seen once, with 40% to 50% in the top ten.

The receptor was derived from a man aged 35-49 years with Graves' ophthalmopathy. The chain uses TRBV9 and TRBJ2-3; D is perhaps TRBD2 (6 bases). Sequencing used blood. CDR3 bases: TGTGCCAGCAGCGTAGGGACCGCTAGCGGCACAGATACGCAGTATTTT. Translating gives CASSVGTASGTDTQYF.